This T cell receptor beta chain was identified during a study of CD8 T cells in ankylosing spondylitis. This clonotype was observed at least ten times. The CDR3 is 14 residues long. Trimming cost V 0 bases and J 7 bases, with 11 bases left between them. The germline CDR1 and CDR2 sequences are SGHRS and YFSETQ. Each CDR3 protein gets one entry after TCRdb re-called the 5' RACE reads with MiXCR. This sample has fewer than 250,000 distinct CDR3 sequences, with roughly 25% found just once. Sequencing was carried out using blood, either unsorted or a sorted T cell fraction (not recorded which). The genes are TRBV5-1 and TRBJ2-1, with D perhaps assigned TRBD1 or TRBD2 (7 bases each). The origin of this receptor is a male donor with ankylosing spondylitis or in good health (not recorded which). This CDR3 reads CASSLDQGGNEQFF. In nucleotides, the CDR3 is TGCGCCAGCAGCTTGGATCAGGGGGGGAATGAGCAGTTCTTC.